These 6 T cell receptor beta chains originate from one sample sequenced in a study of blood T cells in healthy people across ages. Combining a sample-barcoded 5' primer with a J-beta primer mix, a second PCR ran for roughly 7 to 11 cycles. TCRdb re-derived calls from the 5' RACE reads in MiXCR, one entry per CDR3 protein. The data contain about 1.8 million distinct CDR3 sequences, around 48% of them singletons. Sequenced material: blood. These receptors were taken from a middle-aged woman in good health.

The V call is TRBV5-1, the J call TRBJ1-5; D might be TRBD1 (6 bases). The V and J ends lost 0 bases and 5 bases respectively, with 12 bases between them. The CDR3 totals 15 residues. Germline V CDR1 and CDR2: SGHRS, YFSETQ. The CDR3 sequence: CASSLEGVGYQPQHF. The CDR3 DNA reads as TGCGCCAGCAGCTTGGAGGGGGTAGGATATCAGCCCCAGCATTTT.

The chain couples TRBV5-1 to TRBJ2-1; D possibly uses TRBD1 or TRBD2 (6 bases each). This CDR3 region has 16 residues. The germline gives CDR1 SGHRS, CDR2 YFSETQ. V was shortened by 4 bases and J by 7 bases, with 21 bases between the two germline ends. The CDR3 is CASSRGDRGVGNEQFF. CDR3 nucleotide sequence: TGCGCCAGCAGCAGGGGGGACCGCGGGGTAGGGAATGAGCAGTTCTTC. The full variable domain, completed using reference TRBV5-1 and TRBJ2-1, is KAGVTQTPRYLIKTRGQQVTLSCSPISGHRSVSWYQQTPGQGLQFLFEYFSETQRNKGNFPGRFSGRQFSNSRSEMNVSTLELGDSALYLCASSRGDRGVGNEQFFGPGTRLTVL.

CDR3 DNA: TGTGCCAGCAGTTTACCAGGGCCGAATGAGCAGTTCTTC. Amino acid sequence: CASSLPGPNEQFF. V usage is TRBV12-3 or TRBV12-4 and J usage is TRBJ2-1, with a possible D match to TRBD1 (5 bases). The ends were cut back, 2 bases at V and 7 bases at J, with 9 bases in the middle. This CDR3 region has 13 residues.

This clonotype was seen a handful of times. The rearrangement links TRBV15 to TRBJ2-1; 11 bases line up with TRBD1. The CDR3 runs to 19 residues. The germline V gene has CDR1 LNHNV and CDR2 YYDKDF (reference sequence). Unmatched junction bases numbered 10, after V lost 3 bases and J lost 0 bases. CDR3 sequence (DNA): TGTGCCACCAGCAGGGCCGGGGGACAGGGGGTATACTCCTACAATGAGCAGTTCTTC. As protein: CATSRAGGQGVYSYNEQFF.

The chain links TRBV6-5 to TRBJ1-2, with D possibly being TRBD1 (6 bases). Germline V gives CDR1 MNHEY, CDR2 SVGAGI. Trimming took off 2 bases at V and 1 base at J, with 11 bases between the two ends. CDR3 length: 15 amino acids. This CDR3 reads CASSYLTGINYGYTF. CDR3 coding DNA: TGTGCCAGCAGTTACCTAACAGGGATTAACTATGGCTACACCTTC.

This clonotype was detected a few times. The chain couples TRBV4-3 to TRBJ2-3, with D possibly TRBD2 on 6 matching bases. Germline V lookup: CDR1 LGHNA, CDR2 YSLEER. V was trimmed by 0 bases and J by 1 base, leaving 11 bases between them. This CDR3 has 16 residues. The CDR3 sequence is CASSQDRTGGTDTQYF. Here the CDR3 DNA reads TGCGCCAGCAGCCAAGATAGAACGGGAGGCACAGATACGCAGTATTTT.